The rows below give T cell receptor beta chains drawn from one sample of a study of blood T cells in healthy people across ages. MiXCR was run by TCRdb on the 5' RACE reads, yielding one entry per CDR3 protein. The sample lists roughly 790,000 distinct CDR3 sequences, 35% to 45% seen once, with 20% in the top ten. Sequenced sample: blood. The receptors derive from an older woman in good health. Each CDR3 is given with its conserved first and last residue. Each record gives: CDR3 protein, CDR3 DNA, J gene, D gene, V gene, clone size. A D gene is named only where the DNA matches it firmly. Expanded clones get a size class; other rows say once, few or many, or leave the size out.

CDR3 protein: CASSVGQGWSYEQYF
CDR3 DNA: TGTGCCAGCAGCGTCGGCCAGGGATGGTCCTACGAGCAGTACTTC
J gene: TRBJ2-7
D gene: .
V gene: TRBV9
clone size: once

CDR3 protein: CASSYLRTARDQETQYF
CDR3 DNA: TGTGCCAGCAGTTACTTGAGGACAGCCAGGGACCAAGAGACCCAGTACTTC
J gene: TRBJ2-5
D gene: .
V gene: TRBV6-5
clone size: .

CDR3 protein: CSACKAGAQETQYF
CDR3 DNA: TGCAGTGCTTGTAAAGCGGGGGCCCAAGAGACCCAGTACTTC
J gene: TRBJ2-5
D gene: TRBD2
V gene: TRBV20-1
clone size: .

CDR3 protein: CASSWTSGGASGANVLTF
CDR3 DNA: TGCGCCAGCAGCTGGACTAGCGGGGGGGCCTCTGGGGCCAACGTCCTGACTTTC
J gene: TRBJ2-6
D gene: TRBD2
V gene: TRBV5-1
clone size: .

CDR3 protein: CASSPGRDRTHNSPLHF
CDR3 DNA: TGTGCCAGCAGTCCCGGCCGGGACAGGACGCATAATTCACCCCTCCACTTT
J gene: TRBJ1-6
D gene: TRBD1
V gene: TRBV6-1
clone size: .

CDR3 protein: CASSQERTYANYGYTF
CDR3 DNA: TGCGCCAGCAGCCAAGAAAGGACATACGCTAACTATGGCTACACCTTC
J gene: TRBJ1-2
D gene: .
V gene: TRBV4-1
clone size: .

CDR3 protein: CASSERVVESCEQYF
CDR3 DNA: TGTGCCAGCAGTGAGAGAGTAGTAGAGAGCTGCGAGCAGTACTTC
J gene: TRBJ2-7
D gene: .
V gene: TRBV2
clone size: .

CDR3 protein: CASSLRGRSGGRSDTQYF
CDR3 DNA: TGTGCCAGCAGTCTAAGGGGCAGATCGGGGGGGCGGTCAGATACGCAGTATTTT
J gene: TRBJ2-3
D gene: TRBD2
V gene: TRBV12-3/TRBV12-4
clone size: .

CDR3 protein: CSARDRTDSYEQYF
CDR3 DNA: TGCAGTGCTAGAGATCGGACTGACTCCTACGAGCAGTACTTC
J gene: TRBJ2-7
D gene: .
V gene: TRBV20-1
clone size: few

CDR3 protein: CASSYRLVEGTYEQYF
CDR3 DNA: TGTGCCAGCAGTTACCGGCTAGTCGAGGGAACCTACGAGCAGTACTTC
J gene: TRBJ2-7
D gene: .
V gene: TRBV6-2/TRBV6-3
clone size: few

CDR3 protein: CASSGRDNYNEQFF
CDR3 DNA: TGCGCCAGCAGCGGGCGGGACAACTACAATGAGCAGTTCTTC
J gene: TRBJ2-1
D gene: .
V gene: TRBV5-1
clone size: .

CDR3 protein: CASRQTMDSAPYEQYF
CDR3 DNA: TGTGCCAGCAGACAAACCATGGACAGCGCACCCTACGAGCAGTACTTC
J gene: TRBJ2-7
D gene: .
V gene: TRBV6-6
clone size: .

CDR3 protein: CSAFDRGPSETQYF
CDR3 DNA: TGCAGTGCTTTTGACAGGGGCCCATCAGAGACCCAGTACTTC
J gene: TRBJ2-5
D gene: TRBD1
V gene: TRBV20-1
clone size: .

CDR3 protein: CSARDLAANTEAFF
CDR3 DNA: TGCAGTGCTAGAGATCTGGCCGCAAACACTGAAGCTTTCTTT
J gene: TRBJ1-1
D gene: .
V gene: TRBV20-1
clone size: few

CDR3 protein: CSASESKGHLNGYTF
CDR3 DNA: TGCAGTGCTAGCGAAAGTAAAGGACATCTGAATGGCTACACCTTC
J gene: TRBJ1-2
D gene: .
V gene: TRBV20-1
clone size: .

CDR3 protein: CSARPPGTSGGTQYF
CDR3 DNA: TGCAGTGCTAGACCCCCCGGGACTAGCGGGGGTACGCAGTATTTT
J gene: TRBJ2-3
D gene: TRBD2
V gene: TRBV20-1
clone size: few

CDR3 protein: CASSQDGVNYNEQFF
CDR3 DNA: TGTGCCAGCAGCCAAGACGGGGTCAACTACAATGAGCAGTTCTTC
J gene: TRBJ2-1
D gene: .
V gene: TRBV3-1
clone size: .

CDR3 protein: CASSYGFYEQYF
CDR3 DNA: TGTGCCAGCAGTTACGGTTTCTACGAGCAGTACTTC
J gene: TRBJ2-7
D gene: .
V gene: TRBV6-2/TRBV6-3
clone size: .

CDR3 protein: CASTDRWGAYEQFF
CDR3 DNA: TGTGCCAGCACCGACCGATGGGGAGCTTATGAGCAGTTCTTC
J gene: TRBJ2-1
D gene: .
V gene: TRBV6-2/TRBV6-3
clone size: .

CDR3 protein: CASRDPPNYGYTF
CDR3 DNA: TGTGCCAGCAGGGACCCACCTAACTATGGCTACACCTTC
J gene: TRBJ1-2
D gene: .
V gene: TRBV4-2
clone size: few

CDR3 protein: CASSYVAGRLGEQYF
CDR3 DNA: TGTGCCAGCAGTTACGTGGCAGGCCGACTGGGGGAGCAGTACTTC
J gene: TRBJ2-7
D gene: .
V gene: TRBV6-2/TRBV6-3
clone size: few

CDR3 protein: CASSVVSGGNEQYF
CDR3 DNA: TGCGCCAGCAGCGTGGTGTCAGGGGGCAACGAGCAGTACTTC
J gene: TRBJ2-7
D gene: TRBD1
V gene: TRBV5-1
clone size: .

CDR3 protein: CSAIRGVQTYEQYF
CDR3 DNA: TGCAGTGCCATCCGGGGGGTTCAAACCTACGAGCAGTACTTC
J gene: TRBJ2-7
D gene: TRBD2
V gene: TRBV20-1
clone size: few

CDR3 protein: CSARGGGLLDIQYF
CDR3 DNA: TGCAGTGCTAGAGGGGGGGGACTTCTCGACATTCAGTACTTC
J gene: TRBJ2-4
D gene: TRBD2
V gene: TRBV20-1
clone size: few

CDR3 protein: CASSPMGVYNEQFF
CDR3 DNA: TGTGCCAGCTCACCCATGGGAGTCTACAATGAGCAGTTCTTC
J gene: TRBJ2-1
D gene: .
V gene: TRBV18
clone size: few

CDR3 protein: CSARELAKNIQYF
CDR3 DNA: TGCAGTGCTAGAGAACTAGCCAAAAACATTCAGTACTTC
J gene: TRBJ2-4
D gene: .
V gene: TRBV20-1
clone size: .

CDR3 protein: CASSLPGLAGGPQFF
CDR3 DNA: TGTGCCAGCAGTTTACCGGGACTAGCGGGAGGGCCCCAGTTCTTC
J gene: TRBJ2-1
D gene: TRBD2
V gene: TRBV28
clone size: .

CDR3 protein: CATSREGRGYTF
CDR3 DNA: TGTGCCACCAGCAGAGAGGGCCGCGGCTACACCTTC
J gene: TRBJ1-2
D gene: .
V gene: TRBV15
clone size: .

CDR3 protein: CAREEGGSSYNEQFF
CDR3 DNA: TGTGCCAGGGAGGAGGGGGGGAGCTCCTACAATGAGCAGTTCTTC
J gene: TRBJ2-1
D gene: .
V gene: TRBV21-1
clone size: once

CDR3 protein: CASSSTDLENGEQFF
CDR3 DNA: TGTGCCAGCAGCTCAACGGACCTCGAAAACGGTGAGCAGTTCTTC
J gene: TRBJ2-1
D gene: .
V gene: TRBV11-3
clone size: .

CDR3 protein: CASSPALAGGQYEQYF
CDR3 DNA: TGTGCCAGCTCACCAGCCCTAGCGGGGGGGCAATACGAGCAGTACTTC
J gene: TRBJ2-7
D gene: TRBD2
V gene: TRBV18
clone size: .

CDR3 protein: CASSRQGGNQETQYF
CDR3 DNA: TGTGCCAGCAGCCGACAGGGGGGGAATCAAGAGACCCAGTACTTC
J gene: TRBJ2-5
D gene: TRBD1
V gene: TRBV6-2/TRBV6-3
clone size: .

CDR3 protein: CASSLERGTAQETRYF
CDR3 DNA: TGTGCCAGCAGTTTAGAGCGAGGGACAGCCCAAGAGACCCGGTACTTC
J gene: TRBJ2-5
D gene: TRBD1
V gene: TRBV12-3/TRBV12-4
clone size: .

CDR3 protein: CASGENLAGKETQYF
CDR3 DNA: TGCGCCAGCGGGGAGAATCTAGCGGGAAAAGAGACCCAGTACTTC
J gene: TRBJ2-5
D gene: TRBD2
V gene: TRBV5-1
clone size: .

CDR3 protein: CASGQGGRSQPQHF
CDR3 DNA: TGTGCCAGCGGCCAAGGGGGCCGGAGTCAGCCCCAGCATTTT
J gene: TRBJ1-5
D gene: TRBD1
V gene: TRBV27
clone size: .

CDR3 protein: CSASDWWGLYEQYF
CDR3 DNA: TGCAGTGCTAGCGACTGGTGGGGGCTCTACGAGCAGTACTTC
J gene: TRBJ2-7
D gene: .
V gene: TRBV20-1
clone size: few

CDR3 protein: CSARYDRSAYEQYF
CDR3 DNA: TGCAGTGCTAGGTACGACAGGTCCGCCTACGAGCAGTACTTC
J gene: TRBJ2-7
D gene: .
V gene: TRBV20-1
clone size: .

CDR3 protein: CAISVSGQGYNEQFF
CDR3 DNA: TGTGCCATCAGTGTATCGGGGCAGGGCTACAATGAGCAGTTCTTC
J gene: TRBJ2-1
D gene: .
V gene: TRBV10-3
clone size: .

CDR3 protein: CASSSPLPAEQYF
CDR3 DNA: TGTGCCAGCAGCTCCCCTCTCCCTGCTGAGCAGTACTTC
J gene: TRBJ2-7
D gene: .
V gene: TRBV7-2
clone size: .

CDR3 protein: CASSEWKDGYTF
CDR3 DNA: TGTGCCAGCAGTGAATGGAAGGATGGCTACACCTTC
J gene: TRBJ1-2
D gene: .
V gene: TRBV25-1
clone size: .

CDR3 protein: CASRPTSEVSTDTQYF
CDR3 DNA: TGTGCCAGCAGACCGACTAGCGAAGTGAGCACAGATACGCAGTATTTT
J gene: TRBJ2-3
D gene: TRBD2
V gene: TRBV7-2
clone size: .

CDR3 protein: CASSFSGTGEETQYF
CDR3 DNA: TGTGCCAGCAGCTTTTCCGGGACAGGGGAAGAGACCCAGTACTTC
J gene: TRBJ2-5
D gene: TRBD1
V gene: TRBV13
clone size: few

CDR3 protein: CATSDPDRLASDSTDTQYF
CDR3 DNA: TGTGCCACCAGTGACCCCGATAGACTAGCTTCTGATTCCACAGATACGCAGTATTTT
J gene: TRBJ2-3
D gene: TRBD2
V gene: TRBV24-1
clone size: .

CDR3 protein: CASSQERTGAARRYF
CDR3 DNA: TGCGCCAGCAGCCAAGAGAGGACAGGGGCAGCCAGGCGGTACTTC
J gene: TRBJ2-5
D gene: TRBD1
V gene: TRBV4-3
clone size: .

CDR3 protein: CASSLFRDSPLHF
CDR3 DNA: TGTGCCAGCAGTTTATTCAGGGACTCACCCCTCCACTTT
J gene: TRBJ1-6
D gene: .
V gene: TRBV12-3/TRBV12-4
clone size: .

CDR3 protein: CASSVTGQETQYF
CDR3 DNA: TGTGCCAGCAGCGTAACTGGGCAGGAGACCCAGTACTTC
J gene: TRBJ2-5
D gene: .
V gene: TRBV9
clone size: few